This entry lists 15 T cell receptor beta chains sequenced from one sample in a study of blood T cell repertoires in COVID-19. Sequencing used immunoSEQ multiplex PCR; TCRdb keeps in-frame clones, though not all of them. The sample shows some 520,000 clones, approximately 89% of them seen only once. Input material: peripheral blood. The source of these receptors is a man between 18 and 35 years old with COVID-19, enrolled during active disease.

V usage is TRBV5-1 and J usage is TRBJ2-5; weak D call: TRBD1 (6 bases). This CDR3 region has 16 residues. The V end lost 0 bases, the J end lost 5 bases, and 17 bases lay between the germline ends. The germline V gene has CDR1 SGHRS and CDR2 YFSETQ. The CDR3 DNA is TGCGCCAGCAGCTTGGCCGCGGACAGTGTGTGGGAGACCCAGTACTTC. Amino acid sequence: CASSLAADSVWETQYF.

This clone has a single count. This chain uses TRBV6-1 with TRBJ2-5; a possible D gene is TRBD2 (5 bases). The ends were cut back, 1 base at V and 2 bases at J, with 8 bases in the middle. This CDR3 has 14 amino acids. CDR1 MNHNS and CDR2 SASEGT come from the germline V gene. This CDR3 reads CASSEDQRQETQYF. The CDR3 coding sequence is TGTGCCAGCAGTGAAGATCAGCGGCAAGAGACCCAGTACTTC.

The V call is TRBV9, the J call TRBJ2-2, with no clear D. V lost 0 bases and J 4 bases, leaving 7 bases between the germline ends. This CDR3 spans 14 amino acids. Germline lookup yields CDR1 SGDLS and CDR2 YYNGEE. CDR3 coding DNA: TGTGCCAGCAGCGTAGTACGGGTCACCGGGGAGCTGTTTTTT. The encoded protein is CASSVVRVTGELFF.

The count of this clone is one. The chain carries TRBV5-6 and TRBJ2-5; 7 bases map to TRBD2. Trimming removed 3 bases from V and 3 bases from J; junction bases left unmatched: 5. Per germline, CDR1 SGHDT and CDR2 YYEEEE. This CDR3 has 14 residues. Written as DNA, the CDR3 is TGTGCCAGCAGCTGGGGGGGTCAGAAAGAGACCCAGTACTTC. Amino acids: CASSWGGQKETQYF.

The chain joins TRBV12-5 to TRBJ1-1; 9 bases agree with TRBD1. The CDR3 spans 15 residues. The germline gives CDR1 LGHNT, CDR2 FRNRAP. V lost 0 bases and J lost 3; bases outside the gene matches: 2. The CDR3 nucleotides are TGTGCTAGTGGTTTGGTACAGGGGGCCTACACTGAAGCTTTCTTT. It codes for CASGLVQGAYTEAFF.

The genes are TRBV14 and TRBJ2-3, with D possibly being TRBD1 (5 bases). Deletions cut 0 bases from V and 3 bases from J, with 13 bases between. CDR3 size: 16 residues. Germline CDR1 and CDR2: SGHDN and FVKESK. The CDR3 nucleotides are TGTGCCAGCAGCCAAGAAGGGGCCAGGGCGACAGATACGCAGTATTTT. It yields the protein CASSQEGARATDTQYF.

The V call is TRBV6-4, the J call TRBJ1-1; 7 bases are a match to TRBD1. Germline lookup yields CDR1 MRHNA and CDR2 SNTAGT. The CDR3 covers 13 residues. The V and J ends lost 6 bases and 6 bases, in that order; junction bases with no gene match: 7. The CDR3 sequence is CASRPDRPAEAFF. Here the CDR3 DNA reads TGTGCCAGCAGGCCGGACAGGCCGGCTGAAGCTTTCTTT.

The rearrangement links TRBV4-1 to TRBJ1-5; possible D gene TRBD1, 5 bases. The CDR3 length is 14 residues. Germline CDR1 is MGHRA and CDR2 is YSYEKL. V lost 0 bases and J lost 6, with 9 bases in between. CDR3 amino acids: CASSQDRVTQPQHF. In DNA form, the CDR3 reads TGCGCCAGCAGCCAAGACAGGGTGACTCAGCCCCAGCATTTT.

The chain employs TRBV5-1 and TRBJ2-1, with D possibly TRBD1 on 5 matching bases. The ends were cut back, 2 bases at V and 2 bases at J, with 29 bases in the middle. Germline CDR1 SGHRS, CDR2 YFSETQ. The CDR3 consists of 21 residues. The CDR3 DNA reads as TGCGCCAGCAGCTTCAGACCAATATCGACAGTGCGAGTTCGGACCTACAATGAGCAGTTCTTC. Amino acids: CASSFRPISTVRVRTYNEQFF. The whole variable domain, remainder taken from reference TRBV5-1 and TRBJ2-1, is KAGVTQTPRYLIKTRGQQVTLSCSPISGHRSVSWYQQTPGQGLQFLFEYFSETQRNKGNFPGRFSGRQFSNSRSEMNVSTLELGDSALYLCASSFRPISTVRVRTYNEQFFGPGTRLTVL.

The table lists this clone with a count of one. This chain connects TRBV5-1 to TRBJ2-7; D may be TRBD2 (6 bases). The CDR3 loop spans 14 amino acids. Trimming shortened V by 0 bases and J by 7 bases, and 14 bases separated the two germline ends. Looked up from germline, CDR1 is SGHRS and CDR2 is YFSETQ. CDR3 residues: CASSLDGGSTEQYF. CDR3 bases: TGCGCCAGCAGCTTGGATGGGGGGTCTACGGAGCAGTACTTC.

The count of this clone is one. The chain couples TRBV4-2 to TRBJ2-1, with 8 bases that match TRBD2. The CDR3 has 16 amino acids. V shed 0 bases, J shed 7 bases, and the junction held 8 bases outside the gene matches. The V gene's germline CDR1 is LGHNA and CDR2 YNFKEQ. The DNA of the CDR3 is TGTGCCAGCAGCCAAGAGGGTGGGAGCGGGGGAAATGAGCAGTTCTTC. Amino acids: CASSQEGGSGGNEQFF.

The chain employs TRBV5-4 and TRBJ2-1; 12 nucleotides match TRBD2. In germline, CDR1 is SGHNT, CDR2 YYREEE (reference sequence). After removal of 5 bases from V and 8 bases from J, the junction contained 2 bases not matched to a gene. The CDR3 is 13 residues long. This chain's CDR3 is CASSRLAGDEQFF. As DNA, the CDR3 is TGTGCCAGCAGTCGACTAGCGGGAGATGAGCAGTTCTTC. The entire variable domain, with the rest obtained from reference TRBV5-4 and TRBJ2-1, is as follows: ETGVTQSPTHLIKTRGQQVTLRCSSQSGHNTVSWYQQALGQGPQFIFQYYREEENGRGNFPPRFSGLQFPNYSSELNVNALELDDSALYLCASSRLAGDEQFFGPGTRLTVL.

This clone has just a few counts. J is TRBJ2-7 and V is TRBV5-3; TRBD2 aligns across 8 bases. TRBV5-3 is treated as an ORF (open reading frame) with a function not yet certain. J gave up 3 bases and V 6 bases, and 5 bases lay outside the gene matches. This CDR3 has 13 residues. The chain's CDR3 is CARNSGGYYEQYF. The CDR3 DNA follows: TGTGCCAGAAACTCGGGAGGGTACTACGAGCAGTACTTC.

V gene TRBV6-1 combines with J gene TRBJ1-4; no firm D call. V gave up 0 bases and J gave up 7 bases, with 12 bases separating them. Germline CDR1 and CDR2: MNHNS and SASEGT. The CDR3 is made up of 15 amino acids. CDR3 bases: TGTGCCAGCAGTGAAGCAGGCGGGCTAACTGAAAAACTGTTTTTT. Its protein is CASSEAGGLTEKLFF.

V usage is TRBV6-1 and J usage is TRBJ2-3, with TRBD2 as a possible D gene (6 bases). V was pared by 3 bases and J by 0 bases, with 13 bases between. This CDR3 region has 16 residues. CDR1 is MNHNS, CDR2 SASEGT, per germline. In DNA, the CDR3 is TGTGCCAGCAGTGAGCGGCGGGACGATAGCACAGATACGCAGTATTTT. Translation gives CASSERRDDSTDTQYF.